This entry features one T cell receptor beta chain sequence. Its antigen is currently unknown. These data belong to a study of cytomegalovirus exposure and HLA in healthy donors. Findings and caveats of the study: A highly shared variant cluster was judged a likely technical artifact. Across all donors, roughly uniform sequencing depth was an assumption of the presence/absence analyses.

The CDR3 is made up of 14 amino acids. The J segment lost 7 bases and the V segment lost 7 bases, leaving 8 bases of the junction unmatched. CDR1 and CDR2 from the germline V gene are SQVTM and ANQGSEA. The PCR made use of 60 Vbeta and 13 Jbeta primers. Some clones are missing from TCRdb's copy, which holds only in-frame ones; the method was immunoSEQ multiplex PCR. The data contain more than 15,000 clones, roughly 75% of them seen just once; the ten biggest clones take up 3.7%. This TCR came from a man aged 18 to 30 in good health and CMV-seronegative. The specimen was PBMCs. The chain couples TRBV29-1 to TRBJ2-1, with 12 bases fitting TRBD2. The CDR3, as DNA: TGCAGCGCCCAGACTAGCGGGAGATGGAATGAGCAGTTCTTC. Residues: CSAQTSGRWNEQFF.